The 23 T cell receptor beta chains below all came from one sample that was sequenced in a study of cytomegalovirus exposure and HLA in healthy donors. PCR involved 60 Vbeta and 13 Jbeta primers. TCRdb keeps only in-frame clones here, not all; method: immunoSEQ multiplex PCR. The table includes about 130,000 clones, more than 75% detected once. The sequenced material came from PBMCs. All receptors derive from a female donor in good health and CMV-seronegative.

The CDR3 is CASTGTGNFYEQYF. The CDR3 bases are TGTGCCAGCACCGGGACAGGGAACTTCTACGAGCAGTACTTC. The V and J genes are TRBV28 and TRBJ2-7, with TRBD1 matching over 9 bases. Germline trimming cut 7 bases from V and 3 bases from J; bases unmatched to any gene: 7. Germline V gene lookup returns CDR1 MDHEN and CDR2 SYDVKM. CDR3 length equals 14 residues.

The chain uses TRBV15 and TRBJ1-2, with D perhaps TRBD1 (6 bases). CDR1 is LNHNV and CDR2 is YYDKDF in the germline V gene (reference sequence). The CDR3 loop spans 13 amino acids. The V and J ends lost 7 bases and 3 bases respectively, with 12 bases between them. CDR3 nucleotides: TGTGCCACCACCCCGGGACATGACTATGGCTACACCTTC. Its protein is CATTPGHDYGYTF.

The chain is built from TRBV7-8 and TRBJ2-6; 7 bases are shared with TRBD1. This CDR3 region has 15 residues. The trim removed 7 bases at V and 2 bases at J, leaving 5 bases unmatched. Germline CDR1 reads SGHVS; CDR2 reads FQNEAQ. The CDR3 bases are TGTGCCAGCACCTTGACAGGGACTGGGGCCAACGTCCTGACTTTC. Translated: CASTLTGTGANVLTF. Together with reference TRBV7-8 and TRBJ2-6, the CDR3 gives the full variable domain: GAGVSQSPRYKVAKRGQDVALRCDPISGHVSLFWYQQALGQGPEFLTYFQNEAQLDKSGLPSDRFFAERPEGSVSTLKIQRTQQEDSAVYLCASTLTGTGANVLTFGAGSRLTVL.

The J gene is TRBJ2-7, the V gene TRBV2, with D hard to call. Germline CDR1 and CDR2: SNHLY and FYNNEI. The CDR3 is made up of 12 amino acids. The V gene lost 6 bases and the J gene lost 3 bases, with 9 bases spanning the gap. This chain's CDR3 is CASRAFHYEQYF. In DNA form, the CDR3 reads TGTGCCAGCAGAGCCTTCCACTACGAGCAGTACTTC.

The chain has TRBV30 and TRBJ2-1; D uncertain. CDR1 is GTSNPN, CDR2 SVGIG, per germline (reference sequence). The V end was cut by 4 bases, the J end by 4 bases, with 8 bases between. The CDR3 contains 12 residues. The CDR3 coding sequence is TGTGCCTGGACACACGATTACAATGAGCAGTTCTTC. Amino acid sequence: CAWTHDYNEQFF.

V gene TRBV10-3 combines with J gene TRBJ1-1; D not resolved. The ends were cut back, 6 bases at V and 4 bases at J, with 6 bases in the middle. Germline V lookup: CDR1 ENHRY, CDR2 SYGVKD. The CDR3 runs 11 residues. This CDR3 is CAISQATEAFF. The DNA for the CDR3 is TGTGCCATCAGCCAAGCCACTGAAGCTTTCTTT.

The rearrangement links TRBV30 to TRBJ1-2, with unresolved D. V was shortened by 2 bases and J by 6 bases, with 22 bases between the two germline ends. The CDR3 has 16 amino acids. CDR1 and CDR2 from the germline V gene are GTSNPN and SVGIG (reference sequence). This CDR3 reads CAWSIPGRMATNGYTF. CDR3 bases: TGTGCCTGGAGTATCCCGGGCAGGATGGCGACTAATGGCTACACCTTC.

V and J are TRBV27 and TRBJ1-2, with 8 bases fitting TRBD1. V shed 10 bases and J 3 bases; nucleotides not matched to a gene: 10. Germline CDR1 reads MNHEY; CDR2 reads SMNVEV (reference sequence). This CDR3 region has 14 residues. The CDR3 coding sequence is TGTGCCACCCGTGACAGGGGCAGGGACTATGGCTACACCTTC. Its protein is CATRDRGRDYGYTF.

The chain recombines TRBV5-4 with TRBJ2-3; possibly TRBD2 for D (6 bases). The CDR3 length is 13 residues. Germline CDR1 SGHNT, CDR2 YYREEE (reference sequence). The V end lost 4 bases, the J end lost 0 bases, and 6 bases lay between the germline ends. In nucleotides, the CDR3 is TGTGCCAGCAGCCGGGGGAGCACAGATACGCAGTATTTT. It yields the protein CASSRGSTDTQYF. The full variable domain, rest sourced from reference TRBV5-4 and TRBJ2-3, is ETGVTQSPTHLIKTRGQQVTLRCSSQSGHNTVSWYQQALGQGPQFIFQYYREEENGRGNFPPRFSGLQFPNYSSELNVNALELDDSALYLCASSRGSTDTQYFGPGTRLTVL.

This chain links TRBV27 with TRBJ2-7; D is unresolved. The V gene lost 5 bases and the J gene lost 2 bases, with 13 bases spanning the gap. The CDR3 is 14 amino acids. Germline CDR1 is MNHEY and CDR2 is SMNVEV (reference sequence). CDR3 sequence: CASSAYLGPYEQYF. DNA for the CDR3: TGTGCCAGCAGTGCTTACCTGGGCCCCTACGAGCAGTACTTC.

The CDR3 DNA reads TGTGCCAGCAGTTTATCGCACAGGAACACTGAAGCTTTCTTT. This codes for CASSLSHRNTEAFF. The chain recombines TRBV27 with TRBJ1-1, with D hard to call. Germline V gene sequence: CDR1 MNHEY, CDR2 SMNVEV (reference sequence). The length of the CDR3 is 14 residues. V lost 0 bases and J lost 1, with 6 bases in between.

The CDR3 here is CASSLGSPGTARNQPQHF. The CDR3 DNA reads TGTGCCAGCAGTTTAGGTTCTCCTGGGACAGCCCGCAATCAGCCCCAGCATTTT. The chain is built from TRBV28 and TRBJ1-5; 7 nucleotides match TRBD1. The CDR3 runs to 18 residues. Germline CDR1 reads MDHEN; CDR2 reads SYDVKM. The V gene end was trimmed by 2 bases and the J gene end by 2 bases; junction bases not matched to a gene: 12.

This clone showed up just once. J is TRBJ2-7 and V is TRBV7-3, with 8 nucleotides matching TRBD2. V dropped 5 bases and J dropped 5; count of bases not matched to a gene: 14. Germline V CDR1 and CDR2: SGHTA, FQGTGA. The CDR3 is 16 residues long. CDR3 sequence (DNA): TGTGCCAGCAGCCTAAGCCCGGGACTAGAGTACGACGAGCAGTACTTC. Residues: CASSLSPGLEYDEQYF.

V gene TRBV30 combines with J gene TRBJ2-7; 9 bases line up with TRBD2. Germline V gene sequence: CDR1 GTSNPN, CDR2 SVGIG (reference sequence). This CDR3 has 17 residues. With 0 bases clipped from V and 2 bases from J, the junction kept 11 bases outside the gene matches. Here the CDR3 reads CAWSVGLGREGTYEQYF. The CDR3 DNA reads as TGTGCCTGGAGTGTGGGACTCGGGCGGGAGGGTACCTACGAGCAGTACTTC. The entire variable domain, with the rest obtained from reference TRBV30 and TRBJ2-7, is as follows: SQTIHQWPATLVQPVGSPLSLECTVEGTSNPNLYWYRQAAGRGLQLLFYSVGIGQISSEVPQNLSASRPQDRQFILSSKKLLLSDSGFYLCAWSVGLGREGTYEQYFGPGTRLTVT.

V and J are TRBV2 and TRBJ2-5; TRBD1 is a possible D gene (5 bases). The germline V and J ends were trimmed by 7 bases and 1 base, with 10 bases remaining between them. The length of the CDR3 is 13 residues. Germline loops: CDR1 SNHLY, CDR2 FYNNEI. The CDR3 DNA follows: TGTGCCAGCAAAGGGGAATCCCAAGAGACCCAGTACTTC. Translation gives CASKGESQETQYF.

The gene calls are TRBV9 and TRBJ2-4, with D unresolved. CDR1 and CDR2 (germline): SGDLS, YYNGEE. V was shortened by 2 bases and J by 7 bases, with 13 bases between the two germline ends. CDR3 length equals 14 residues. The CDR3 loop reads CASSVSLLGNIQYF. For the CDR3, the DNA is TGTGCCAGCAGCGTTTCTCTTCTCGGGAACATTCAGTACTTC.

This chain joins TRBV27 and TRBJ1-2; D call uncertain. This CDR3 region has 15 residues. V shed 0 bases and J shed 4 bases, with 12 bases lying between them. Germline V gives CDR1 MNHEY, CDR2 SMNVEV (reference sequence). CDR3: CASSLSVADLYGYTF. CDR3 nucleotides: TGTGCCAGCAGTTTATCGGTGGCAGATCTCTATGGCTACACCTTC.

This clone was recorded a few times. The chain's CDR3 is CAIRGGLAGAMNEQFF. Here the CDR3 DNA reads TGTGCCATCAGGGGGGGACTAGCGGGAGCGATGAATGAGCAGTTCTTC. The V gene is TRBV10-3, the J gene TRBJ2-1, with 14 bases aligning to TRBD2. This CDR3 has 16 residues. CDR1 is ENHRY and CDR2 is SYGVKD in the germline V gene. V was clipped by 6 bases and J by 7 bases; unmatched bases: 8.

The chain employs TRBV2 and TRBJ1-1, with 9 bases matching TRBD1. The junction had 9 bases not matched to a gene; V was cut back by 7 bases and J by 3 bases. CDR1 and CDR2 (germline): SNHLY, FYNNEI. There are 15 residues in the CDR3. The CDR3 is CASKGTGRGDTEAFF. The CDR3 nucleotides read TGTGCCAGCAAGGGGACAGGGCGGGGGGACACTGAAGCTTTCTTT.

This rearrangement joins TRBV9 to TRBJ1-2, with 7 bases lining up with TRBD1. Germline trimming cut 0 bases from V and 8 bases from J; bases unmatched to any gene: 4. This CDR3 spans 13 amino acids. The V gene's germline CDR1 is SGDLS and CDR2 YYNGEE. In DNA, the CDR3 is TGTGCCAGCAGCGTAGGAGGGGGCTTCGGCTACACCTTC. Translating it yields CASSVGGGFGYTF.

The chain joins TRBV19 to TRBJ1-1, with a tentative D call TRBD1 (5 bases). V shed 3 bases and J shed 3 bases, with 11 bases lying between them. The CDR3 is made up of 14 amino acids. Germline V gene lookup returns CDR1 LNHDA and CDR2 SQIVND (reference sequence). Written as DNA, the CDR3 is TGTGCCAGTAGTATCTTAGGGGTGGACACTGAAGCTTTCTTT. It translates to CASSILGVDTEAFF.

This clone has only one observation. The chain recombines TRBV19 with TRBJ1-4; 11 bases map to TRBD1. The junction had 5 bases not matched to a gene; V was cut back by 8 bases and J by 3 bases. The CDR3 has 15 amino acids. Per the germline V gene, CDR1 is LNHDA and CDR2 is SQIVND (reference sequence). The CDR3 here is CASRDRGEPNEKLFF. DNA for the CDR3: TGTGCCAGTCGGGACAGGGGGGAGCCTAATGAAAAACTGTTTTTT.

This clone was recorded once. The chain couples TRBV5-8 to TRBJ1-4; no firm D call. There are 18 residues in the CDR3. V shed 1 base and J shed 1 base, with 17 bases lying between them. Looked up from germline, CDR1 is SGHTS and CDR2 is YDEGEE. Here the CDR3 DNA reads TGTGCCAGCAGCTTGAAAGCTGGGAGAGAGGGAACTAATGAAAAACTGTTTTTT. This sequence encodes CASSLKAGREGTNEKLFF.